The 24 T cell receptor beta chains below come from one sample, sequenced in a study of blood T cells in healthy people across ages. A second PCR of about 7 to 11 cycles used a sample-barcoded 5' primer and a J-beta primer mix. In TCRdb, the 5' RACE reads were re-called with MiXCR into one record per CDR3 protein. Among about 640,000 distinct CDR3 sequences listed, approximately 30% were seen once. The sequencing input was blood. These receptors came from a woman older than 75 in good health.

This clonotype has a handful of counts. CDR3 sequence reads: CASSAWTVGTNTEAFF. The CDR3 DNA follows: TGTGCCAGCAGTGCCTGGACGGTCGGGACGAACACTGAAGCTTTCTTT. The V gene is TRBV27, the J gene TRBJ1-1; a weak D match, TRBD1 (5 bases). The germline V gene has CDR1 MNHEY and CDR2 SMNVEV (reference sequence). There are 16 residues in the CDR3. Trimming took off 5 bases at V and 1 base at J, with 17 bases between the two ends.

The table lists this clonotype with many counts. The chain has TRBV5-1 and TRBJ2-1, with 10 bases aligning to TRBD1. Germline V gene data show CDR1 as SGHRS and CDR2 as YFSETQ. V lost 0 bases, J lost 8 bases, and 8 bases stayed unmatched. This CDR3 contains 16 residues. CDR3 in amino acids: CASSLGGTGAWDEQFF. In DNA, the CDR3 is TGCGCCAGCAGCTTGGGGGGGACAGGGGCGTGGGATGAGCAGTTCTTC.

The chain links TRBV27 to TRBJ1-4; 7 positions match TRBD1. The germline CDR1 and CDR2 sequences are MNHEY and SMNVEV (reference sequence). The CDR3 loop spans 15 amino acids. J was trimmed by 4 bases and V by 8 bases; bases with no gene match: 10. The CDR3 region is CASRPSGTVNEKLFF. CDR3 bases: TGTGCCAGCCGGCCATCCGGGACAGTTAATGAAAAACTGTTTTTT.

This clonotype has ten or more counts. The chain joins TRBV20-1 to TRBJ2-5; either TRBD1 or TRBD2 may fit D (6 bases each). CDR1 DFQATT and CDR2 SNEGSKA come from the germline V gene (reference sequence). This CDR3 has 12 residues. Trimming removed 6 bases from V and 0 bases from J, with 8 bases in between. Written as DNA, the CDR3 is TGCAGTGCAAGGGGGGACCAAGAGACCCAGTACTTC. It encodes CSARGDQETQYF.

This clonotype was counted between two and nine times. A much larger clone differs from this one at a single base, so this may be a read error. The DNA for the CDR3 is TGTGCCAGCAGTTTTCTACACGCCTCCTACAATGAGCAGTACTTC. Protein product: CASSFLHASYNEQYF. The chain is built from TRBV12-3 or TRBV12-4 and TRBJ2-1; D is uncertain. The better agreement between TRBJ2-7 and the DNA end casts doubt on the J call. The CDR3 consists of 15 residues.

This clonotype was seen repeatedly, ten times or more. The V and J genes are TRBV9 and TRBJ2-1; D is unclear. The CDR3 runs to 16 residues. The V gene lost 0 bases and the J gene lost 1 base, with 11 bases spanning the gap. The germline gives CDR1 SGDLS, CDR2 YYNGEE. CDR3 sequence reads: CASSVAGIESYNEQFF. The CDR3 DNA reads TGTGCCAGCAGCGTAGCGGGCATAGAATCCTACAATGAGCAGTTCTTC.

The chain employs TRBV20-1 and TRBJ1-6; D remains ambiguous. The CDR3 consists of 16 residues. The germline V and J ends were trimmed by 0 bases and 5 bases, with 14 bases remaining between them. From germline, CDR1 is DFQATT and CDR2 SNEGSKA (reference sequence). The CDR3 reads CSARDRLTINNSPLHF. The CDR3 DNA sequence: TGCAGTGCTAGAGACCGCCTGACAATCAATAATTCACCCCTCCACTTT.

A few counts support this clonotype. V and J are TRBV4-3 and TRBJ2-2, with 8 bases lining up with TRBD1. There are 17 residues in the CDR3. Germline CDR1 reads LGHNA; CDR2 reads YSLEER. Trimming cost V 0 bases and J 1 base; bases outside gene matches: 4. CDR3 sequence: CASSQDHRGRNTGELFF. Here the CDR3 DNA reads TGCGCCAGCAGCCAAGACCACAGGGGGAGGAACACCGGGGAGCTGTTTTTT.

The table lists this clonotype with many counts. The chain employs TRBV28 and TRBJ2-1; D possibly corresponds to TRBD2 (7 bases). The CDR3 length is 13 residues. The V end was cut by 6 bases, the J end by 7 bases, with 13 bases between. Germline values: CDR1 MDHEN, CDR2 SYDVKM. In DNA, the CDR3 is TGTGCCAGCAGGACACAGGGAGGGAATGAGCAGTTCTTC. Translated: CASRTQGGNEQFF.

The rearrangement links TRBV5-1 to TRBJ2-3; D not certain. Trimming left V 5 bases short and J 2 bases short, with 6 bases between. The CDR3 loop spans 12 amino acids. From germline, CDR1 is SGHRS and CDR2 YFSETQ. CDR3 nucleotides: TGCGCCAGCAGGTCCAACACAGATACGCAGTATTTT. It specifies CASRSNTDTQYF. Full variable domain (rest looked up from reference TRBV5-1 and TRBJ2-3): KAGVTQTPRYLIKTRGQQVTLSCSPISGHRSVSWYQQTPGQGLQFLFEYFSETQRNKGNFPGRFSGRQFSNSRSEMNVSTLELGDSALYLCASRSNTDTQYFGPGTRLTVL.

This clonotype was seen at least ten times. The junction departs from germline at one end; a sequencing error may be responsible. This chain connects TRBV6-2 or TRBV6-3 to TRBJ1-1; D may be TRBD1 (6 bases). CDR3 length: 16 residues. Germline loops: CDR1 MNHEY, CDR2 SVGEGT. This CDR3 reads CASSHSLRGARTEAFF. In DNA, the CDR3 is TGTGCCAGCAGTCACTCTCTTCGGGGGGCGAGGACTGAAGCTTTCTTT.

This clonotype has just a few counts. Given a much more abundant clone one base away, this may be a read error. The rearrangement uses TRBV5-1 and TRBJ2-1; D possibly corresponds to TRBD2 (7 bases). Germline V gene lookup returns CDR1 SGHRS and CDR2 YFSETQ. The CDR3 totals 14 residues. V lost 3 bases and J lost 8, with 15 bases in between. The DNA of the CDR3 is TGCGCCAGCAGCTGGGGGGGGCTCCTGGATGAGCAGTTCTTC. This codes for CASSWGGLLDEQFF. Full variable domain (outside the CDR3, taken from reference TRBV5-1 and TRBJ2-1): KAGVTQTPRYLIKTRGQQVTLSCSPISGHRSVSWYQQTPGQGLQFLFEYFSETQRNKGNFPGRFSGRQFSNSRSEMNVSTLELGDSALYLCASSWGGLLDEQFFGPGTRLTVL.

This clonotype was observed many times. The rearrangement joins TRBV5-6 to TRBJ2-7; D may be TRBD2 (6 bases). Trimming left V 4 bases short and J 4 bases short, with 15 bases between. Germline V gene lookup returns CDR1 SGHDT and CDR2 YYEEEE. The CDR3 is made up of 14 amino acids. The DNA for the CDR3 is TGTGCCAGCAGCCCTTGGGAGGATTGGTACGAGCAGTACTTC. Its protein product is CASSPWEDWYEQYF.

About this clonotype itself: A much larger clone lies a single base off, so this may be a read error. The chain has TRBV20-1 and TRBJ2-5; no firm D call. The DNA end is a closer match to TRBJ2-4, so the J assignment may be wrong. CDR1 and CDR2 (germline): DFQATT, SNEGSKA (reference sequence). The length of the CDR3 is 15 residues. In DNA, the CDR3 is TGCGGTGCTAGAGATCCTCTTGGGGCCAAAAACATTCAGTACTTC. Protein product: CGARDPLGAKNIQYF.

This clonotype has a count of ten or more. This chain connects TRBV5-1 to TRBJ2-1, with D possibly TRBD1 on 6 matching bases. Trimming removed 2 bases at V and 2 bases at J, with 14 bases between. Germline CDR1 and CDR2: SGHRS and YFSETQ. The CDR3 is made up of 16 amino acids. DNA of the CDR3: TGCGCCAGCAGCTTACCGGGACACAAAGCCTACAATGAGCAGTTCTTC. It is translated as CASSLPGHKAYNEQFF.

This clonotype was seen ten or more times. This chain uses TRBV9 with TRBJ2-4; D is possibly TRBD1 (6 bases). Germline CDR1 and CDR2: SGDLS and YYNGEE. Trimming stripped 0 bases from V and 10 bases from J, with 14 bases between. CDR3 size: 14 residues. Here the CDR3 DNA reads TGTGCCAGCAGCGTAGTTGGAGAAAGGGGGATTCAGTACTTC. This codes for CASSVVGERGIQYF.

This rearrangement joins TRBV11-2 to TRBJ2-3; 9 positions agree with TRBD2. V shed 2 bases and J 6 bases; nucleotides not matched to a gene: 9. The CDR3 spans 16 residues. The germline V gene encodes CDR1 SGHAT and CDR2 FQNNGV. The CDR3 loop is CASSLSRGGARDTQYF. The CDR3 region has the DNA TGTGCCAGCAGCTTAAGTCGCGGGGGGGCCCGGGATACGCAGTATTTT.

This clonotype turned up a few times. This sequence joins TRBV12-3 or TRBV12-4 and TRBJ1-1; D might be TRBD1 (5 bases). V shed 3 bases and J shed 7 bases, with 30 bases lying between them. The CDR3 is 19 amino acids. The CDR3, as DNA: TGTGCCAGCAGTTTTCTGTTTGCGGGGGTGTTCGACTTGGTCAATGAAGCTTTCTTT. This codes for CASSFLFAGVFDLVNEAFF.

This clonotype was found many times. J is TRBJ2-1 and V is TRBV20-1, with 10 bases that match TRBD2. Germline-derived CDR1 and CDR2 are DFQATT and SNEGSKA (reference sequence). The CDR3 is 14 amino acids. CDR3 amino acids: CSPQRTSGNNEQFF. In nucleotides, the CDR3 is TGCAGCCCCCAACGGACTAGCGGTAACAATGAGCAGTTCTTC.

The chain joins TRBV30 to TRBJ2-1; 12 bases are a match to TRBD2. Germline V gene sequence: CDR1 GTSNPN, CDR2 SVGIG (reference sequence). The CDR3 sequence is 15 residues long. Trimming took 2 bases from V and 8 from J; bases not matched to a gene: 7. The CDR3 reads CAWSKTSGGFYEQFF. The CDR3 nucleotides read TGTGCCTGGAGTAAAACTAGCGGGGGGTTCTATGAGCAGTTCTTC.

Remarks on this clonotype: This may come from a read error, since a much larger clone is one base off. The chain combines TRBV5-4 with TRBJ2-3; possible D gene TRBD2, 6 bases. The CDR3 consists of 14 residues. Germline assignment: CDR1 SGHNT and CDR2 YYREEE (reference sequence). V was clipped by 3 bases and J by 5 bases, with 13 bases between them. CDR3: CASSWVAAGDTQYF. CDR3 nucleotides: TGTGCCAGCAGCTGGGTAGCGGCGGGAGATACGCAGTATTTT. Complete variable domain (other parts from reference TRBV5-4 and TRBJ2-3): ETGVTQSPTHLIKTRGQQVTLRCSSQSGHNTVSWYQQALGQGPQFIFQYYREEENGRGNFPPRFSGLQFPNYSSELNVNALELDDSALYLCASSWVAAGDTQYFGPGTRLTVL.

This clonotype was seen only a few times. The V call is TRBV6-6, the J call TRBJ2-1; TRBD2 agrees at 15 bases. Germline loops: CDR1 MNHNY, CDR2 SVGAGI (reference sequence). Germline trimming cut 6 bases from V and 7 bases from J; bases unmatched to any gene: 7. The CDR3 has 16 residues. The CDR3 DNA is TGTGCCAGCAGCCTGGGACTAGCGGGGGGTGAGAATGAGCAGTTCTTC. It is translated as CASSLGLAGGENEQFF.

This clonotype is a singleton in its sample. This sequence joins TRBV20-1 and TRBJ2-3; D is perhaps TRBD2 (7 bases). V was cut by 3 bases and J by 2 bases, with 15 bases left in between. Germline values: CDR1 DFQATT, CDR2 SNEGSKA (reference sequence). This CDR3 has 15 residues. The CDR3 region has the DNA TGCAGTGCTAGTGTGGGGGGGGCAGCCACAGATACGCAGTATTTT. It is translated as CSASVGGAATDTQYF.

This sequence joins TRBV7-8 and TRBJ2-1; 7 bases are a match to TRBD2. The J call is uncertain, as TRBJ2-7 better fits the DNA end. There are 17 residues in the CDR3. In germline, CDR1 is SGHVS, CDR2 FQNEAQ. In nucleotides, the CDR3 is TGTGCCAGCAGCTTAGAGAGAGGACGGGGGGAGATAAATGAGCAGTACTTC. Its protein is CASSLERGRGEINEQYF.